This TCR beta chain came from a study of blood T cell repertoires in COVID-19. Profiled with immunoSEQ multiplex PCR; TCRdb holds only in-frame clones, not every one. The sample has about 300,000 clones, more than 70% seen once. The CDR3 spans 15 residues. V lost 1 base, J lost 7 bases, and 16 bases lay in between. CDR1 and CDR2 (germline): LNHDA, SQIVND (reference sequence). The clonotype comes from a woman aged 30 to 39 who had recovered from COVID-19. Material: peripheral blood. V is TRBV19 and J is TRBJ1-2; D unresolved. The CDR3 nucleotides are TGTGCCAGTAGTATAGGGCGGGATCTCCTCCGTGGCTACACCTTC. Translated: CASSIGRDLLRGYTF.